The sequence of this TCR beta chain was determined in a study of blood T cells in healthy people across ages. Comments on this clonotype: Antigen: not known.

Study-level findings and limits: Per-million-T-cell TCR beta diversity fell roughly linearly with age.

The CDR3 sequence is 16 residues long. V lost 2 bases to trimming and J lost 4 bases; unmatched junction nucleotides: 9. Germline CDR1 MNHEY, CDR2 SVGEGT. Total RNA, at least 5.5 micrograms per sample, came from PBMCs. It was with a sample-barcoded 5' primer and a J-beta primer mix that a second PCR of roughly 6 to 11 cycles was run. Researchers report that each sample yielded at least 3 million CDR3-containing paired-end reads. TCRdb used MiXCR to reprocess the 5' RACE reads, holding one entry per CDR3 protein. Seen here are 600,000 to 800,000 distinct CDR3 sequences, roughly 20% observed once, and the top ten hold 3.6%.

This clonotype was obtained from a man between 70 and 80 years old in good health. The genes are TRBV6-2 or TRBV6-3 and TRBJ2-5; 8 bases agree with TRBD2. The source material was blood. The CDR3 sequence is CASSYGSGRSLETQYF. CDR3 DNA: TGTGCCAGCAGTTACGGGAGCGGGAGAAGTTTAGAGACCCAGTACTTC.